Detailed here is one TCR beta chain. The data were obtained in a study of blood T cell repertoires in COVID-19. Looking at the study overall: The United States, Italy and Spain were the sources of the acute and convalescent COVID-19 samples. In each case, the material was cDNA or gDNA derived from T cells, B-cell-depleted T cells, or PBMCs.

Under the authors' procedure: Nucleated cell counts were estimated from reference gene primer amplification. Profiled with immunoSEQ multiplex PCR; TCRdb holds only in-frame clones, not every one. From that table come the V and J calls and clone size; the DNA was used to work out D and trimming. This sample yields roughly 230,000 clones, of which roughly 90% are seen a single time; 0.65% to 0.8% belongs to the top ten. CDR3 length: 14 amino acids. Germline lookup yields CDR1 SEHNR and CDR2 FQNEAQ (reference sequence). Deletions cut 1 base from V and 4 bases from J, with 10 bases between. The TCR sequence derives from a human donor in a cohort sampled during active COVID-19. This rearrangement joins TRBV7-9 to TRBJ1-1, with D possibly matching TRBD1 (6 bases). Sample: peripheral blood. The CDR3 DNA sequence: TGTGCCAGCAGCTTAGACCAGGGGATCACTGAAGCTTTCTTT. It specifies CASSLDQGITEAFF. Full variable domain (rest looked up from reference TRBV7-9 and TRBJ1-1): DTGVSQNPRHKITKRGQNVTFRCDPISEHNRLYWYRQTLGQGPEFLTYFQNEAQLEKSRLLSDRFSAERPKGSFSTLEIQRTEQGDSAMYLCASSLDQGITEAFFGQGTRLTVV.